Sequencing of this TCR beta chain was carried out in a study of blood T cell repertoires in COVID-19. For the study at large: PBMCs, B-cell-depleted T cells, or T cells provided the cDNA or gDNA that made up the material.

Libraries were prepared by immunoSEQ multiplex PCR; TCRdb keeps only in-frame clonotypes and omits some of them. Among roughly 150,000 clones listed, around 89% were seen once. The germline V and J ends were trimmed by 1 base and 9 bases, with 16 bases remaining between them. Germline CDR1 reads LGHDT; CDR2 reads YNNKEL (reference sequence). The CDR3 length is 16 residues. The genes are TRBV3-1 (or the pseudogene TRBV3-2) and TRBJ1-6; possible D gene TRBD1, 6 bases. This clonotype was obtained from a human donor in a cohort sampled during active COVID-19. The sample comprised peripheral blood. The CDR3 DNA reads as TGTGCCAGCAGCCAAGTTGGGGCAGGGGTTTTTTCACCCCTCCACTTT. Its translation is CASSQVGAGVFSPLHF.